Presented here are 27 T cell receptor beta chains from one specimen sequenced in a study of blood T cell repertoires in COVID-19. The assay was immunoSEQ multiplex PCR, and TCRdb's table has in-frame clones only and misses some. The sample carries roughly 63,000 clones, more than 80% recorded once. Material for sequencing was peripheral blood. The source of these receptors is a man in his 60s with acute or convalescent COVID-19.

J is TRBJ1-1 and V is TRBV5-5; D not resolved. The CDR3 extends over 12 amino acids. V dropped 0 bases and J dropped 11 bases, with 11 bases sitting between them. CDR1 is SGHKS and CDR2 is YYEKEE in the germline V gene (reference sequence). Here the CDR3 DNA reads TGTGCCAGCAGCTTGGGATCGTTGAGGGCTTTCTTT. Encoded protein: CASSLGSLRAFF.

The chain recombines TRBV5-1 with TRBJ1-6; 8 nucleotides match TRBD1. The V and J ends lost 0 bases and 3 bases, in that order; junction bases with no gene match: 8. CDR1 is SGHRS, CDR2 YFSETQ, per germline. The CDR3 spans 18 residues. The CDR3 loop reads CASSLAFETGDYNSPLHF. CDR3 nucleotides: TGCGCCAGCAGCTTGGCTTTTGAGACAGGGGACTATAATTCACCCCTCCACTTT.

The chain recombines TRBV27 with TRBJ2-1; unclear D gene. The ends were cut back, 2 bases at V and 9 bases at J, with 11 bases in the middle. The CDR3 totals 13 residues. Germline values: CDR1 MNHEY, CDR2 SMNVEV (reference sequence). The CDR3 DNA is TGTGCCAGCAGTTTAGAATCCGGGTTTGAGCAGTTCTTC. Protein sequence: CASSLESGFEQFF.

By sample share, this clone is medium-sized. The chain couples TRBV10-3 to TRBJ2-1; 11 bases align to TRBD2. Germline V lookup: CDR1 ENHRY, CDR2 SYGVKD. There are 17 residues in the CDR3. V gave up 2 bases and J gave up 7 bases; unmatched junction bases: 10. The CDR3 sequence is CAISEVASGRQANEQFF. CDR3 nucleotides: TGTGCCATCAGTGAGGTAGCTAGCGGGAGGCAGGCTAATGAGCAGTTCTTC.

This clone was recorded only once. The chain is built from TRBV14 and TRBJ1-2; D is undetermined. V lost 0 bases, J lost 4 bases, and 9 bases lay in between. Germline CDR1 is SGHDN and CDR2 is FVKESK. The CDR3 runs 14 residues. The CDR3 sequence: CASSQDRGVYGYTF. CDR3 DNA: TGTGCCAGCAGCCAAGACCGCGGGGTCTATGGCTACACCTTC.

V usage is TRBV7-8 and J usage is TRBJ2-7; weak D call: TRBD2 (6 bases). V was clipped by 1 base and J by 1 base, with 20 bases between them. Germline V gene sequence: CDR1 SGHVS, CDR2 FQNEAQ. The CDR3 has 18 residues. This chain's CDR3 is CASSLVGGDGRGSYEQYF. The CDR3 nucleotides read TGTGCCAGCAGCTTAGTGGGGGGTGACGGTAGAGGGTCCTACGAGCAGTACTTC.

The rearrangement uses TRBV6-2 or TRBV6-3 and TRBJ2-3; the match to TRBD2 covers 10 bases. Trimming at V came to 2 bases and at J to 4 bases, leaving 6 bases not matched to a gene. This CDR3 comprises 16 residues. Germline V gene data show CDR1 as MNHEY and CDR2 as SVGEGT. CDR3 sequence reads: CASSYGIAGGADTQYF. The CDR3 DNA is TGTGCCAGCAGTTACGGAATAGCGGGGGGCGCAGATACGCAGTATTTT.

The chain joins TRBV14 to TRBJ2-5; D may be TRBD1 (6 bases). Germline V gene lookup returns CDR1 SGHDN and CDR2 FVKESK. Trimming cost V 1 base and J 4 bases, with 16 bases left between them. The CDR3 runs to 16 residues. The CDR3 sequence: CASSQVGASWRETQYF. In nucleotides, the CDR3 is TGTGCCAGCAGCCAAGTGGGGGCGAGTTGGAGAGAGACCCAGTACTTC.

A single count supports this clone. V usage is TRBV18 and J usage is TRBJ2-3; D gene ambiguous. Deletions cut 3 bases from V and 4 bases from J, with 11 bases between. CDR1 KGHSH and CDR2 LQKENI come from the germline V gene. The CDR3 totals 14 residues. In DNA, the CDR3 is TGTGCCAGCTCACCGCAGCTAGAGGCAGATACGCAGTATTTT. Translation gives CASSPQLEADTQYF.

This clone was seen once. The V and J genes are TRBV10-3 and TRBJ2-1, with D perhaps TRBD1 (6 bases). The ends were cut back, 2 bases at V and 8 bases at J, with 13 bases in the middle. CDR1 is ENHRY and CDR2 is SYGVKD in the germline V gene. The CDR3 covers 14 residues. CDR3 sequence reads: CAISEAPRGDEQFF. CDR3 DNA sequence: TGTGCCATCAGTGAGGCGCCCAGGGGTGATGAGCAGTTCTTC.

This clone was recorded a few times. The chain is built from TRBV5-4 and TRBJ2-2; 13 bases align to TRBD2. CDR3 length equals 16 residues. Germline V gives CDR1 SGHNT, CDR2 YYREEE (reference sequence). V was clipped by 4 bases and J by 8 bases; unmatched bases: 8. CDR3 sequence reads: CASSKGLAGYEGELFF. CDR3 DNA sequence: TGTGCCAGCAGCAAGGGACTAGCGGGGTACGAAGGGGAGCTGTTTTTT.

The rearrangement joins TRBV28 to TRBJ1-1; 9 bases are a match to TRBD1. Looked up from germline, CDR1 is MDHEN and CDR2 is SYDVKM. The CDR3 covers 15 residues. The trim removed 5 bases at V and 1 base at J, leaving 5 bases unmatched. The CDR3 DNA is TGTGCCAGCAGTCTAAACAGGGGGCGGAACACTGAAGCTTTCTTT. It specifies CASSLNRGRNTEAFF.

The chain uses TRBV27 and TRBJ1-3; D remains unclear. The germline V and J ends were trimmed by 8 bases and 1 base, with 9 bases remaining between them. Looked up from germline, CDR1 is MNHEY and CDR2 is SMNVEV (reference sequence). The CDR3 totals 13 residues. CDR3 nucleotides: TGTGCCAGCGGTCGCGGTTCTGGAAACACCATATATTTT. It yields the protein CASGRGSGNTIYF.

The chain links TRBV3-1 (or the pseudogene TRBV3-2) to TRBJ1-2, with D unresolved. The CDR3 spans 13 residues. Germline CDR1 reads LGHDT; CDR2 reads YNNKEL (reference sequence). V was trimmed by 9 bases and J by 0 bases, leaving 11 bases between them. CDR3 bases: TGTGCCAGTAGACTAGGATCTAACTATGGCTACACCTTC. This sequence encodes CASRLGSNYGYTF.

V and J are TRBV7-2 and TRBJ1-2; TRBD1 matches 10 bases. The CDR3 has 15 amino acids. From germline, CDR1 is SGHTA and CDR2 FQGNSA. The V and J ends lost 3 bases and 2 bases, in that order; junction bases with no gene match: 3. CDR3: CASSFDRGPNYGYTF. DNA of the CDR3: TGTGCCAGCAGCTTCGACAGGGGGCCAAACTATGGCTACACCTTC. Filled out from reference TRBV7-2 and TRBJ1-2, the complete variable domain reads GAGVSQSPSNKVTEKGKDVELRCDPISGHTALYWYRQSLGQGLEFLIYFQGNSAPDKSGLPSDRFSAERTGGSVSTLTIQRTQQEDSAVYLCASSFDRGPNYGYTFGSGTRLTVV.

The chain carries TRBV24-1 and TRBJ2-7, with D perhaps TRBD1 (5 bases). The germline V and J ends were trimmed by 7 bases and 0 bases, with 9 bases remaining between them. Germline CDR1 is KGHDR and CDR2 is SFDVKD. This CDR3 comprises 13 residues. The CDR3 protein is CATRDKSSYEQYF. CDR3 nucleotide sequence: TGTGCCACCAGGGACAAGAGCTCCTACGAGCAGTACTTC.

This chain connects TRBV5-1 to TRBJ2-3; 9 nucleotides line up with TRBD2. The J segment lost 2 bases and the V segment lost 4 bases, leaving 8 bases of the junction unmatched. This CDR3 has 16 residues. In germline, CDR1 is SGHRS, CDR2 YFSETQ. The CDR3 region has the DNA TGCGCCAGCAGCCCGACGACTAGCGGAAACACAGATACGCAGTATTTT. Translation: CASSPTTSGNTDTQYF.

This chain links TRBV4-2 with TRBJ2-7; TRBD1 matches at 10 bases. The germline CDR1 and CDR2 sequences are LGHNA and YNFKEQ. V shed 8 bases and J 3 bases; nucleotides not matched to a gene: 10. The CDR3 totals 15 residues. CDR3 amino acids: CASATGTGVLYEQYF. The CDR3 nucleotides read TGTGCCAGCGCCACCGGGACAGGGGTCCTCTACGAGCAGTACTTC.

V usage is TRBV7-3 and J usage is TRBJ2-3, with TRBD1 identical over 8 bases. This CDR3 is built from 14 residues. The germline CDR1 and CDR2 sequences are SGHTA and FQGTGA. J gave up 5 bases and V 4 bases, and 5 bases lay outside the gene matches. The CDR3 spells CASSSDRAGDTQYF. The CDR3 DNA sequence: TGTGCCAGCAGCTCGGACAGGGCTGGAGATACGCAGTATTTT.

The rearrangement links TRBV18 to TRBJ2-5, with a possible D match to TRBD1 (6 bases). The germline V gene has CDR1 KGHSH and CDR2 LQKENI. V lost 3 bases, J lost 10 bases, and 15 bases lay in between. The CDR3 is 13 residues long. The CDR3 loop reads CASSPKEQGNQYF. CDR3 nucleotide sequence: TGTGCCAGCTCACCGAAGGAACAGGGTAACCAGTACTTC.

The genes are TRBV5-1 and TRBJ2-2; 9 bases align to TRBD2. After removal of 4 bases from V and 0 bases from J, the junction contained 7 bases not matched to a gene. The CDR3 loop spans 17 amino acids. Germline assignment: CDR1 SGHRS and CDR2 YFSETQ. The CDR3 protein is CASSPRAGGPNTGELFF. The CDR3, as DNA: TGCGCCAGCAGCCCTAGAGCGGGAGGCCCGAACACCGGGGAGCTGTTTTTT.

This clone appeared a single time. The CDR3 nucleotides are TGTGCCACCAGTGACCTTAGGACTAGTGTTAGTGAGCAGTTCTTC. Translating it yields CATSDLRTSVSEQFF. The rearrangement joins TRBV24-1 to TRBJ2-1; TRBD2 matches at 7 bases. CDR1 KGHDR and CDR2 SFDVKD come from the germline V gene. The length of the CDR3 is 15 residues. V lost 4 bases and J lost 9; bases outside the gene matches: 11.

As for this clone: The sample contains more than one DNA sequence encoding this CDR3. V gene TRBV11-2 combines with J gene TRBJ1-1; tentative D call: TRBD1 (5 bases). This CDR3 has 13 amino acids. The germline V gene has CDR1 SGHAT and CDR2 FQNNGV. With 0 bases removed from V and 3 bases from J, the gap between germline ends came to 5 bases. The CDR3 sequence is CASSLDRDTEAFF. DNA for the CDR3: TGTGCCAGCAGCTTAGACAGGGACACTGAAGCTTTCTTT.

J is TRBJ2-5 and V is TRBV28, with 14 bases identical to TRBD2. Per the germline V gene, CDR1 is MDHEN and CDR2 is SYDVKM. This CDR3 comprises 19 residues. With 4 bases clipped from V and 5 bases from J, the junction kept 15 bases outside the gene matches. This chain's CDR3 is CASSSSLGGTSGRIETQYF. CDR3 bases: TGTGCCAGCAGTTCATCCCTCGGTGGGACTAGCGGGAGAATCGAGACCCAGTACTTC.

This chain connects TRBV19 to TRBJ1-2; possible D gene TRBD1, 5 bases. This CDR3 region has 13 residues. CDR1 LNHDA and CDR2 SQIVND come from the germline V gene (reference sequence). V was trimmed by 3 bases and J by 6 bases, leaving 11 bases between them. CDR3: CASSIGQGNGYTF. In DNA, the CDR3 is TGTGCCAGTAGTATTGGTCAGGGAAATGGCTACACCTTC. Complete variable domain (other parts from reference TRBV19 and TRBJ1-2): DGGITQSPKYLFRKEGQNVTLSCEQNLNHDAMYWYRQDPGQGLRLIYYSQIVNDFQKGDIAEGYSVSREKKESFPLTVTSAQKNPTAFYLCASSIGQGNGYTFGSGTRLTVV.

This chain joins TRBV30 and TRBJ1-5; D is perhaps TRBD1 (5 bases). The V end lost 3 bases, the J end lost 7 bases, and 13 bases lay between the germline ends. In germline, CDR1 is GTSNPN, CDR2 SVGIG (reference sequence). This CDR3 has 13 residues. CDR3 DNA sequence: TGTGCCTGGAGCTCGGACCGGGGGCAGCCCCAGCATTTT. It translates to CAWSSDRGQPQHF.

V gene TRBV18 combines with J gene TRBJ2-1; 8 bases are a match to TRBD1. The germline gives CDR1 KGHSH, CDR2 LQKENI. The V segment lost 2 bases and the J segment 5 bases; nucleotides outside the gene matches: 5. This CDR3 is 15 amino acids long. Here the CDR3 reads CASSPRTGFNNEQFF. The CDR3 bases are TGTGCCAGCTCACCAAGGACAGGGTTCAACAATGAGCAGTTCTTC.